Listed below are T cell receptor beta chains from one sample, sequenced in a study of blood T cell repertoires in COVID-19. Here immunoSEQ multiplex PCR was the method, and the copy in TCRdb shows in-frame clones only, minus some. The repertoire holds 60,000 or so clones, 80% to 85% seen once, with roughly 10% in the top ten. The sequenced sample consisted of peripheral blood. The receptors come from a man aged 25-40 years with COVID-19, enrolled during active disease. The CDR3 runs from the conserved cysteine through the conserved F or W. The D gene is left open where the match is weak. Not all rows give a size; the values are once, few, many and, for expanded clones, a class.

size: NA; length: 14; V: TRBV19; J: TRBJ1-1; D: TRBD1; CDR3: CASSMDRFGTEAFF; DNA: TGTGCCAGTAGTATGGACAGGTTCGGCACTGAAGCTTTCTTT
size: NA; length: 13; V: TRBV24-1; J: TRBJ2-7; D: NA; CDR3: CATSSSSRGEQYF; DNA: TGTGCCACCAGTTCTAGCTCTCGCGGCGAGCAGTACTTC
size: NA; length: 15; V: TRBV6-5; J: TRBJ1-3; D: NA; CDR3: CASSRDRPFGNTIYF; DNA: TGTGCCAGCAGCCGAGACAGGCCCTTTGGAAACACCATATATTTT
size: NA; length: 15; V: TRBV6-6; J: TRBJ1-2; D: NA; CDR3: CASSTSPVAVAGYTF; DNA: TGTGCCAGCAGTACCTCTCCTGTCGCGGTGGCTGGCTACACCTTC
size: NA; length: 16; V: TRBV10-3; J: TRBJ1-5; D: TRBD1; CDR3: CAISEPGQGQNQPQHF; DNA: TGTGCCATCAGTGAGCCGGGACAGGGGCAGAATCAGCCCCAGCATTTT
size: once; length: 13; V: TRBV7-9; J: TRBJ1-2; D: NA; CDR3: CASRSGGFDGYTF; DNA: TGTGCCAGCAGGTCCGGCGGGTTCGATGGCTACACCTTC
size: NA; length: 16; V: TRBV5-4; J: TRBJ1-6; D: TRBD1; CDR3: CASSIGPGGSKSPLHF; DNA: TGTGCCAGCAGCATTGGACCAGGGGGTTCAAAGTCACCCCTCCACTTT
size: NA; length: 16; V: TRBV6-2/TRBV6-3; J: TRBJ1-5; D: TRBD1; CDR3: CASSYSRTGAGQPQHF; DNA: TGTGCCAGCAGTTACTCGCGGACAGGGGCTGGGCAGCCCCAGCATTTT
size: NA; length: 18; V: TRBV19; J: TRBJ2-3; D: NA; CDR3: CASSPPGRTGTFTDTQYF; DNA: TGTGCCAGTAGTCCTCCGGGACGTACAGGGACCTTCACAGATACGCAGTATTTT
size: NA; length: 14; V: TRBV10-1; J: TRBJ2-1; D: NA; CDR3: CASSESPGRYEQFF; DNA: TGCGCCAGCAGTGAGTCCCCGGGGAGATATGAGCAGTTCTTC
size: NA; length: 14; V: TRBV18; J: TRBJ2-4; D: TRBD2; CDR3: CASSRINREGSQYF; DNA: TGTGCCAGCTCCCGTATAAACCGGGAGGGCAGTCAGTACTTC
size: NA; length: 17; V: TRBV9; J: TRBJ1-2; D: TRBD1; CDR3: CASSLGATGAPGYGYTF; DNA: TGTGCCAGCAGCTTAGGGGCCACAGGGGCGCCGGGCTATGGCTACACCTTC
size: NA; length: 14; V: TRBV5-4; J: TRBJ1-2; D: TRBD1; CDR3: CASSRFGTGYGYTF; DNA: TGTGCCAGCAGCCGGTTCGGGACAGGGTATGGCTACACCTTC
size: NA; length: 14; V: TRBV6-2/TRBV6-3; J: TRBJ1-4; D: NA; CDR3: CASSRTDTRSPLFF; DNA: TGTGCCAGCAGTCGAACGGACACCCGGTCCCCCCTGTTTTTT
size: NA; length: 15; V: TRBV7-2; J: TRBJ2-5; D: TRBD2; CDR3: CASSFRLAEQETQYF; DNA: TGTGCCAGCAGCTTCCGACTAGCGGAGCAAGAGACCCAGTACTTC
size: NA; length: 14; V: TRBV3-1/TRBV3-2; J: TRBJ2-1; D: NA; CDR3: CASSREGARNEQFF; DNA: TGTGCCAGCAGCCGTGAGGGAGCTCGGAATGAGCAGTTCTTC
size: NA; length: 14; V: TRBV10-3; J: TRBJ2-1; D: TRBD2; CDR3: CATTSGRTYNEQFF; DNA: TGTGCCACCACTAGCGGGAGAACCTACAATGAGCAGTTCTTC
size: NA; length: 14; V: TRBV5-5; J: TRBJ2-1; D: NA; CDR3: CASSQAGSLNEQFF; DNA: TGTGCCAGCAGCCAAGCGGGTTCGCTAAATGAGCAGTTCTTC
size: NA; length: 15; V: TRBV7-8; J: TRBJ2-7; D: TRBD2; CDR3: CASSYQRGTSYEQYF; DNA: TGTGCCAGCAGCTACCAGCGGGGGACTAGTTACGAGCAGTACTTC
size: NA; length: 15; V: TRBV6-5; J: TRBJ1-5; D: NA; CDR3: CASSPLVWGGQPQHF; DNA: TGTGCCAGCAGCCCCCTTGTGTGGGGCGGACAGCCCCAGCATTTT
size: NA; length: 16; V: TRBV9; J: TRBJ2-5; D: TRBD2; CDR3: CASSVGYGSSGETQYF; DNA: TGTGCCAGCAGCGTAGGTTATGGGTCTAGCGGAGAGACCCAGTACTTC
size: NA; length: 16; V: TRBV2; J: TRBJ1-1; D: NA; CDR3: CASTPGEARINTEAFF; DNA: TGTGCCAGCACCCCCGGGGAGGCACGGATAAACACTGAAGCTTTCTTT
size: few; length: 12; V: TRBV2; J: TRBJ2-3; D: NA; CDR3: CASSELEDTQYF; DNA: TGTGCCAGCAGTGAATTAGAGGATACGCAGTATTTT
size: many; length: 14; V: TRBV24-1; J: TRBJ2-1; D: NA; CDR3: CATSDFSRSSEQFF; DNA: TGTGCCACCAGTGATTTTTCCAGGTCGAGTGAGCAGTTCTTC
size: NA; length: 12; V: TRBV13; J: TRBJ2-1; D: NA; CDR3: CASSLEANEQFF; DNA: TGTGCCAGCAGCTTAGAAGCGAATGAGCAGTTCTTC
size: NA; length: 17; V: TRBV4-2; J: TRBJ1-1; D: NA; CDR3: CASSRRGGQGTLDAAFF; DNA: TGTGCCAGCAGCCGAAGGGGAGGGCAGGGTACCTTGGATGCAGCTTTCTTT
size: NA; length: 14; V: TRBV19; J: TRBJ2-7; D: TRBD1; CDR3: CASSIRGTGGEQYF; DNA: TGTGCCAGTAGTATCCGCGGGACAGGGGGCGAGCAGTACTTC
size: NA; length: 15; V: TRBV2; J: TRBJ2-7; D: TRBD2; CDR3: CASSSGTSGRSEQYF; DNA: TGTGCCAGCAGTTCCGGGACTAGCGGGAGGTCCGAGCAGTACTTC
size: NA; length: 13; V: TRBV6-5; J: TRBJ1-1; D: NA; CDR3: CASTDDSRTEAFF; DNA: TGTGCCAGCACCGACGACAGCCGGACTGAAGCTTTCTTT
size: NA; length: 17; V: TRBV28; J: TRBJ1-2; D: TRBD1; CDR3: CASSLGGTGTQAYGYTF; DNA: TGTGCCAGCAGTTTGGGAGGGACAGGAACTCAGGCCTATGGCTACACCTTC
size: few; length: 17; V: TRBV27; J: TRBJ1-5; D: NA; CDR3: CASSLGEGRGSNQPQHF; DNA: TGTGCCAGCAGTTTAGGGGAGGGACGGGGCAGCAATCAGCCCCAGCATTTT
size: few; length: 13; V: TRBV3-1/TRBV3-2; J: TRBJ1-6; D: NA; CDR3: CASQGTGFSPLHF; DNA: TGTGCCAGCCAGGGGACGGGGTTTTCACCCCTCCACTTT
size: NA; length: 13; V: TRBV7-2; J: TRBJ2-2; D: NA; CDR3: CASSLIQSGELFF; DNA: TGTGCCAGCAGCTTAATCCAGTCCGGGGAGCTGTTTTTT
size: NA; length: 20; V: TRBV18; J: TRBJ1-4; D: NA; CDR3: CASSSHLYWSFRATNEKLFF; DNA: TGTGCCAGCTCATCGCACCTTTACTGGAGTTTCCGAGCAACTAATGAAAAACTGTTTTTT
size: once; length: 14; V: TRBV27; J: TRBJ2-7; D: NA; CDR3: CASRAGTPTYEQYF; DNA: TGTGCCAGCAGGGCCGGGACTCCTACCTACGAGCAGTACTTC
size: NA; length: 16; V: TRBV24-1; J: TRBJ1-2; D: TRBD1; CDR3: CATSDFQGGTNYGYTF; DNA: TGTGCCACCAGTGATTTCCAGGGGGGAACTAACTATGGCTACACCTTC
size: NA; length: 15; V: TRBV6-5; J: TRBJ2-3; D: TRBD1; CDR3: CASSTWTGQADTQYF; DNA: TGTGCCAGCAGTACGTGGACAGGGCAGGCAGATACGCAGTATTTT
size: NA; length: 14; V: TRBV11-2; J: TRBJ1-3; D: NA; CDR3: CASRPRTVGNTIYF; DNA: TGTGCCAGCAGACCGAGGACAGTGGGGAACACCATATATTTT
size: NA; length: 15; V: TRBV7-9; J: TRBJ1-1; D: NA; CDR3: CASSLETTGGTEAFF; DNA: TGTGCCAGCAGCTTAGAGACGACTGGAGGCACTGAAGCTTTCTTT
size: NA; length: 11; V: TRBV5-1; J: TRBJ2-1; D: NA; CDR3: CASSLYNEQFF; DNA: TGCGCCAGCTCACTATACAATGAGCAGTTCTTC
size: NA; length: 13; V: TRBV6-6; J: TRBJ2-1; D: NA; CDR3: CARSRDLHNEQFF; DNA: TGTGCCAGAAGCCGGGACTTACACAATGAGCAGTTCTTC
size: NA; length: 13; V: TRBV7-9; J: TRBJ1-6; D: NA; CDR3: CASSYGENSPLHF; DNA: TGTGCCAGCAGCTACGGGGAGAATTCACCCCTCCACTTT
size: few; length: 13; V: TRBV3-1/TRBV3-2; J: TRBJ1-4; D: NA; CDR3: CASSQRGGEKLFF; DNA: TGTGCCAGCAGCCAACGGGGTGGGGAAAAACTGTTTTTT
size: once; length: 16; V: TRBV19; J: TRBJ2-1; D: NA; CDR3: CASSRETGTSAGEQFF; DNA: TGTGCCAGTAGTCGAGAGACCGGGACATCGGCCGGTGAGCAGTTCTTC
size: NA; length: 15; V: TRBV28; J: TRBJ1-3; D: NA; CDR3: CASSLRPGSGNTIYF; DNA: TGTGCCAGCAGTTTACGGCCAGGCTCTGGAAACACCATATATTTT
size: NA; length: 14; V: TRBV28; J: TRBJ1-3; D: NA; CDR3: CASSPRGRGNTIYF; DNA: TGTGCCAGCAGTCCCCGGGGTAGAGGAAACACCATATATTTT
size: NA; length: 11; V: TRBV24-1; J: TRBJ2-1; D: TRBD1; CDR3: CATKGGSEQFF; DNA: TGTGCCACCAAAGGGGGCAGTGAGCAGTTCTTC
size: medium-sized; length: 13; V: TRBV4-2; J: TRBJ2-7; D: TRBD2; CDR3: CASSQVAGTEQYF; DNA: TGTGCCAGCAGCCAAGTAGCGGGCACCGAGCAGTACTTC
size: NA; length: 17; V: TRBV21-1; J: TRBJ2-1; D: NA; CDR3: CASSKALGLAWYNEQFF; DNA: TGTGCCAGCAGCAAAGCGCTGGGACTAGCCTGGTACAATGAGCAGTTCTTC
size: NA; length: 14; V: TRBV6-2/TRBV6-3; J: TRBJ2-7; D: TRBD2; CDR3: CASSAQRGSYEQYF; DNA: TGTGCCAGCAGTGCTCAGCGGGGTTCCTACGAGCAGTACTTC
size: NA; length: 15; V: TRBV10-3; J: TRBJ1-2; D: NA; CDR3: CAISELAGSGYGYTF; DNA: TGTGCCATCAGTGAGCTAGCGGGATCGGGCTATGGCTACACCTTC
size: NA; length: 12; V: TRBV7-8; J: TRBJ2-5; D: NA; CDR3: CASSFPRGTQYF; DNA: TGTGCCAGCAGCTTCCCGCGGGGGACCCAGTACTTC
size: NA; length: 16; V: TRBV5-1; J: TRBJ1-2; D: NA; CDR3: CASSPGGTANNYGYTF; DNA: TGCGCCAGCAGCCCAGGCGGGACGGCTAATAACTATGGCTACACCTTC
size: NA; length: 15; V: TRBV2; J: TRBJ1-1; D: NA; CDR3: CASSVEGIMNTEAFF; DNA: TGTGCCAGCAGTGTTGAGGGAATCATGAACACTGAAGCTTTCTTT
size: NA; length: 14; V: TRBV6-5; J: TRBJ1-1; D: NA; CDR3: CASSPGGEVTEAFF; DNA: TGTGCCAGCAGCCCCGGGGGGGAGGTCACTGAAGCTTTCTTT
size: NA; length: 15; V: TRBV16; J: TRBJ1-2; D: NA; CDR3: CASSQGSQLLYGYTF; DNA: TGTGCCAGCAGCCAAGGGAGTCAGCTACTCTATGGCTACACCTTC
size: NA; length: 15; V: TRBV5-1; J: TRBJ1-5; D: TRBD1; CDR3: CASSLSGTGDQPQHF; DNA: TGCGCCAGCAGCTTGTCGGGGACAGGTGATCAGCCCCAGCATTTT
size: NA; length: 16; V: TRBV11-2; J: TRBJ2-2; D: TRBD2; CDR3: CASSLDPGGRTGELFF; DNA: TGTGCCAGCAGCTTAGATCCGGGAGGGAGGACCGGGGAGCTGTTTTTT
size: NA; length: 16; V: TRBV7-8; J: TRBJ2-3; D: NA; CDR3: CASSLGVGDRTDTQYF; DNA: TGTGCCAGCAGCTTAGGGGTGGGAGATCGCACAGATACGCAGTATTTT